The clone carrying this TCR beta chain has only one observation. The data were obtained in a study of blood T cell repertoires in COVID-19. Germline lookup yields CDR1 SGHRS and CDR2 YFSETQ. Trimming removed 3 bases from V and 1 base from J, with 10 bases in between. The CDR3 totals 14 residues. Original processing methods: For nucleated cells, counts were estimated from reference gene primer amplification. Profiled with immunoSEQ multiplex PCR; TCRdb holds only in-frame clones, not every one. The V and J calls and clone size are taken from that table; D and trimming were inferred from the DNA. Among about 270,000 clones listed, about 88% were seen once.

The gene calls are TRBV5-1 and TRBJ1-1; D gene ambiguous. Sequenced: PBMCs or T cells enriched from blood (not recorded which). This clonotype originated in a woman in her forties or fifties who had recovered from COVID-19. The CDR3 protein is CASSSTTPNTEAFF. CDR3 coding DNA: TGCGCCAGCAGCTCTACTACCCCGAACACTGAAGCTTTCTTT.